This entry concerns a single T cell receptor beta chain. Its target antigen remains unknown. A read error may be the cause here, since a much bigger clone is one base away. The library was prepared using 5' RACE. The reads were generated on an Illumina Genome Analyzer IIx. The RNA-based TCR cDNA libraries were made using a previously described protocol that was modified in several ways. To prevent cross-contamination, barcodes specific to each sample were added to both ends of every TCR cDNA library during cDNA synthesis and amplification. Under the source paper's analysis protocol: Each individual had between about 95,000 and nearly 500,000 identified clonotypes, and each library contained roughly 2 to 4 million CDR3-containing reads. Reads with improper barcode index combinations were discarded, and clonesets were then built for each library with the MiTCR software. MiTCR filtered or rescued low-quality reads and corrected PCR and sequencing errors when assembling CDR3 clonotypes. Artificial out-of-frame clonotypes were mapped to in-frame sequences, with one indel allowed in the CDR3, and then removed. V and J gene usage similarity between donors was measured as Jensen-Shannon divergence divided by mean entropy. The public reads were quality trimmed at Q25 with fastp and then assembled into clones with MiXCR by TCRdb, keeping productive beta chains. Rows matching on CDR3 protein sequence are summarized as one entry with the most common DNA and genes. It is TCRdb's table, rather than the study itself, that gives the V and J calls and clone size. Within this sample are 300,000 to 400,000 distinct CDR3 sequences, with roughly 27% of them counted one time only. Clones ranked in the top ten supply around 5.6% of the sample.

From the germline V gene, CDR1 is SGHVS and CDR2 is FQNEAQ. The CDR3, cysteine through phenylalanine, is 15 amino acids long. Kept here is only the CDR3 DNA, which spans 45 bases and is read in frame from base 1. These data come from a study of identical twins' blood T cells (dated by TCRdb to about 2013). Background for the entire study: Some 48 million Illumina reads were obtained across roughly 12 libraries, of which six were alpha-chain libraries and six were beta-chain libraries. Using next-generation sequencing, the study compared the TCR alpha and beta chain repertoires of three pairs of monozygous twins to assess how genetics influences repertoire formation.

The paper's findings and limits, for the study overall: Twin pairs were reported to be markedly more alike in V gene usage than unrelated donors were, even when looking at non-selected out-of-frame TCRbeta clonotypes. Looking at the most abundant TCRbeta clonotypes, every donor had more CDR3 sequences in common with her twin than with unrelated donors. How many CDR3 clonotypes two donors shared depended mainly on the product of their cloneset sizes, and the twins did not clearly stray from this trend. The proposed role of the TCRalpha J segment in MHC recognition during thymic selection was stated to require validation by independent studies. Because the twins were reared together, environmental influences could not be excluded as an explanation for twin similarity.

Donors were six healthy women forming three monozygous twin pairs. All three twin pairs had been reared together, and it was thought likely that the same infectious agents and vaccines had been met by these twin pairs. RNA was isolated from peripheral blood mononuclear cells and used to prepare TCR cDNA libraries. Recombination connected TRBV7-8 to TRBJ2-7; 8 central bases correspond to TRBD1. The sequencing sample was made of PBMCs. This receptor was identified in a woman aged 18-49 years in good health. The CDR3 is CVSSLYQGASYEQYF. The nucleotides are TGTGTCAGCAGCTTGTACCAGGGGGCCTCCTACGAGCAGTACTTC.